This T cell receptor beta chain was retrieved from a study of beta chain features in type 1 diabetes. Across the study: Cell yields, gender and age were similar in healthy donors and patients. Study outcomes and limitations: The study left unresolved whether HLA type influences TCRB rearrangement.

Worth noting for this clone: Its specificity is unknown.

Trimming pared 7 bases from V and 1 base from J, leaving 11 bases between. The CDR3 spans 13 residues. The germline gives CDR1 MDHEN, CDR2 SYDVKM. cDNA synthesis used the whole RNA isolate, giving expressed TCRB sequences. Generated by immunoSEQ multiplex PCR, the TCRdb table keeps only in-frame clones and is missing some. The sample yields about 360,000 clones, around 13% seen once. The chain joins TRBV28 to TRBJ2-7, with D possibly matching TRBD1 (5 bases). Material: naive CD4+ T cells from blood. This clonotype was obtained from a man younger than 35 in good health. In DNA, the CDR3 is TGTGCCAGCAACGCACAGGTTTCCTACGAGCAGTACTTC. The encoded protein is CASNAQVSYEQYF.